The TCR beta chain described here comes from a study of PD-L1 blockade in urothelial cancer (dated by TCRdb to about 2017). Study-level background: Every patient began therapy in about 2014 and was given atezolizumab 1,200 mg intravenously every 3 weeks. About 90% of the roughly 29 patients were males with bladder-origin urothelial cancer, and 18 of 29 reported a prior smoking history. An ECOG performance status of 0 or 1 was recorded for the patients, and 0 to 3 prior chemotherapy regimens had been received by the patients. Blood samples were analyzed 3 weeks after the start of treatment (second dose) and 6 weeks after the start of treatment. Blood samples gave a median of about 150,000 T cells and 82,636 unique TCRs, with a median clonality of roughly 0.08. Somatic, immune and clinical correlates of response to PD-L1 blockade with atezolizumab in urothelial cancer were the focus of an exploratory multi-omic analysis. TCR sequencing covered pretreatment tumor samples and matched, serially collected peripheral blood taken before and after atezolizumab treatment. Durable clinical benefit meant progression-free survival longer than 6 months, and TCR features were also tested against progression-free and overall survival. In the same patients, pretreatment tumors underwent whole exome sequencing and RNA sequencing in addition to TCR sequencing. Under 10 patients reached durable clinical benefit, while some 20 patients did not. Pretreatment blood TCR-seq was available for about 27 patients, at least one posttreatment blood collection was obtained for approximately 25 patients, and tumor TCR-seq was available for approximately 25 patients.

On this clone: Its specific antigen is unknown. Within one base of it there is no much larger clone, and no base qualities were kept.

The cohort included roughly 30 patients with locally advanced or metastatic urothelial carcinoma who were treated at Memorial Sloan Kettering on a trial protocol. Peripheral blood mononuclear cells were collected pretreatment and during treatment, at between 1 and 8 total time points per patient. The Qiagen DNeasy Blood extraction kit was used to purify genomic DNA from total PBMCs and tumor samples. PBMCs were collected pretreatment and during treatment and were isolated and stored as previously described. Synthetic TCR analog templates were spiked into each PCR to estimate absolute template abundance from read counts. Using the immunoSEQ assay, TCRbeta CDR3 regions were amplified from genomic DNA with bias-controlled V and J gene primers. Sequencing of rearranged TCRbeta segments was done at approximately 20X coverage. The original methods were these. Clustering was used to correct sequencing errors, and CDR3s were annotated against IMGT so that V, D and J genes could be assigned. Only productive TCRbeta rearrangements were used in downstream analyses, excluding out-of-frame or stop-codon sequences. Clonality was calculated as one minus the Shannon entropy normalized by the log of the number of unique productive sequences. Fisher's exact test with Benjamini-Hochberg correction, at a threshold of adjusted p below 0.01, was used to find clones that differed between time points or between blood and tumor. The clones in this table, taken by TCRdb from immuneACCESS, are in-frame only. Not every clone is retained; where verified, under half of the shortfall comes from an unresolved V gene, and the cause of the rest is unknown. V and J calls and clone size are as listed in that table; D and trimming were resolved from the DNA. The sample contains around 30,000 clones, roughly 80% of them found a single time. The biggest ten clones account for roughly 1.9% of the sample.

What the research found in general, with its limitations: Among patients with durable benefit, tumor-associated TCR clones showed greater expansion in peripheral blood 3 weeks after treatment started (n ≈ 21, p = 0.022). Improved progression-free and overall survival was associated with having pretreatment peripheral blood TCR clonality below the median. Small sample size (n ≈ 29) and many exploratory analyses mean the results are intended to be hypothesis-generating.

The CDR3 measures 13 amino acids from cysteine to phenylalanine. The kept DNA is CDR3 alone, 39 bases in frame from the first base. Germline trimming: 5 bases from V, 6 bases from J; junction bases outside gene matches: 4. The germline V gene (reference sequence) yields LNHNV for CDR1 and YYDKDF for CDR2. The clonotype comes from a man aged 45 to 65 with urothelial cancer. Recombination linked TRBV15 to TRBJ1-5, with 7 central nucleotides matching TRBD1. The source was PBMCs, collected around atezolizumab (anti-PD-L1) treatment. Here is the DNA: TGTGCCACCAGCGTAGGGACAGCTCAGCCCCAGCATTTT. Its protein product is CATSVGTAQPQHF.